The source of this T cell receptor (beta chain) is a study of breast tumors, draining lymph nodes, adjacent tissues. Overall study results and limits: Tumors had less TCR diversity than lymph nodes, more than nontumor tissue. Data fit most tumor T cells coming from lymph node, expanding in tumor.

Axillary draining lymph nodes of breast cancer patients supplied the node samples. This clonotype was found a few times. Its antigen remains unknown. A much more abundant neighbour one base away suggests this may be a read error. Via MiXCR, TCRdb re-called the multiplex PCR reads, giving one row per CDR3 protein. The table has hundreds of thousands of distinct CDR3 sequences, about 32% seen once. The CDR3 is 13 amino acids. Germline CDR1 DFQATT, CDR2 SNEGSKA (reference sequence). With 5 bases removed from V and 9 bases from J, the gap between germline ends came to 20 bases. Sample: axillary lymph node tissue. The chain employs TRBV20-1 and TRBJ2-7; TRBD1 is a possible D gene (9 bases). This TCR was sampled from a female donor with breast cancer. Some clones in this sample may be carry-over from other donors' samples. In DNA form, the CDR3 reads TGCAGTGCTTCACAGGGGGCGCGGGGGGCGCAGTACTTC. It yields the protein CSASQGARGAQYF.